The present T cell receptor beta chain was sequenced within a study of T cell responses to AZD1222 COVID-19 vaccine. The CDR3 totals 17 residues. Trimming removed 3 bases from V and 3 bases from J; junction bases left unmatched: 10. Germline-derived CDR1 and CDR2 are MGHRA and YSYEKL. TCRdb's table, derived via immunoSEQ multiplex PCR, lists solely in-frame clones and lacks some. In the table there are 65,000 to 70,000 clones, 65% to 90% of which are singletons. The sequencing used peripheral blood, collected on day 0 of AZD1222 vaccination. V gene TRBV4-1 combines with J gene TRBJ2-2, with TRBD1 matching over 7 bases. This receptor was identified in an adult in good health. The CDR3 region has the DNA TGCGCCAGCAGCCATACCCGCGACAGGGTACACACCGGGGAGCTGTTTTTT. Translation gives CASSHTRDRVHTGELFF.